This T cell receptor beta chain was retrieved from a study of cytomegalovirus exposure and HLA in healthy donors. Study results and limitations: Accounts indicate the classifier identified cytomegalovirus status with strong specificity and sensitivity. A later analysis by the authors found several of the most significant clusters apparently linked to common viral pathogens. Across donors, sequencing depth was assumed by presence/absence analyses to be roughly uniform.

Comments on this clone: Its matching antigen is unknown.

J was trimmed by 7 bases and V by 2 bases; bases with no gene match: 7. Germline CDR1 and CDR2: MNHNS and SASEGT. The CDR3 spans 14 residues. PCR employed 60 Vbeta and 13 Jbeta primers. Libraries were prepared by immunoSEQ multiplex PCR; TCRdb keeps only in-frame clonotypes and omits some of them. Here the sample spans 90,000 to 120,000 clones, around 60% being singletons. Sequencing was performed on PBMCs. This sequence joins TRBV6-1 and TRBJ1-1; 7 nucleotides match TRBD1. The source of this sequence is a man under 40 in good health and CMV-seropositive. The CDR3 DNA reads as TGTGCCAGCAGTGAAACTGGACAGGTTATTGAAGCTTTCTTT. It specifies CASSETGQVIEAFF.